The clone carrying this T cell receptor (beta chain) came up many times. TCRdb analysed the RT-PCR reads with MiXCR anew, one entry per CDR3 protein. The sample holds 70,000 to 95,000 distinct CDR3 sequences, around 5% seen once. This sample stems from a study of patients and donors after allogeneic stem cell transplantation. The length of the CDR3 is 14 residues. The V end was cut by 3 bases, the J end by 3 bases, with 11 bases between. The V call is TRBV12-3 or TRBV12-4, the J call TRBJ1-1; D ambiguous. The sequence came from a human donor who was either an allogeneic HSCT recipient or a stem cell or donor lymphocyte infusion donor (not recorded which). It is not recorded whose cells these are; they may come from a transplant donor. The sample was blood, either unsorted or a sorted T cell fraction (not recorded which). CDR3 nucleotide sequence: TGTGCCAGCAGTTTCACCGGGCGGGACACTGAAGCTTTCTTT. Amino acid sequence: CASSFTGRDTEAFF.